This T cell receptor beta chain was documented in a study of blood T cell repertoires in COVID-19. Study-wide background: In each case, the material was cDNA or gDNA derived from T cells, B-cell-depleted T cells, or PBMCs.

This clone was observed once. The CDR3 spans 16 residues. Germline CDR1 reads SGHRS; CDR2 reads YFSETQ. Trimming cost V 0 bases and J 3 bases, with 13 bases left between them. Per the study methods: Amplification from reference gene primers served as the basis for estimated nucleated cell counts. TCRdb's copy holds only in-frame clones and misses some; the assay was immunoSEQ multiplex PCR. That table furnishes V, J and clone size, whereas the DNA furnished D and trimming. The top ten hold about 1.4% of the sample, which has about 410,000 clones, about nine tenths seen once. The sequenced material came from peripheral blood. The source is a woman in her 40s with COVID-19, enrolled during active disease. This chain uses TRBV5-1 with TRBJ1-3, with D possibly TRBD1 on 5 matching bases. For the CDR3, the DNA is TGCGCCAGCAGCTTGGGGGGACTGGGCTATGGAAACACCATATATTTT. Translating it yields CASSLGGLGYGNTIYF.